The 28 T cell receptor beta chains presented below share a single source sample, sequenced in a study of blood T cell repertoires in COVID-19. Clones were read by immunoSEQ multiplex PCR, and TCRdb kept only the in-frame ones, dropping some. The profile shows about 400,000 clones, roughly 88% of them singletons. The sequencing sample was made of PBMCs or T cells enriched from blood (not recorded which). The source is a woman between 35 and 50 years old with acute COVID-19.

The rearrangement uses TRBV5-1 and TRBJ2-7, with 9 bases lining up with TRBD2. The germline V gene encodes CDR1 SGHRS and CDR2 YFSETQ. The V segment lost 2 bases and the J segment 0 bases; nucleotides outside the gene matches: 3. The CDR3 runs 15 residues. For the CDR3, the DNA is TGCGCCAGCAGCTTAAATAGCGGGAGCTCCTACGAGCAGTACTTC. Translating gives CASSLNSGSSYEQYF.

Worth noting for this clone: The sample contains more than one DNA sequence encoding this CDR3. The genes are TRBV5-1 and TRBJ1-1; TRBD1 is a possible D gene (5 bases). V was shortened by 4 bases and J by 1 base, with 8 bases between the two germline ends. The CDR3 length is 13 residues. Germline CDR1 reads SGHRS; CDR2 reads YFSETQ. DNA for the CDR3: TGCGCCAGCAGCCAAGACAGGAACACTGAAGCTTTCTTT. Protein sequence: CASSQDRNTEAFF.

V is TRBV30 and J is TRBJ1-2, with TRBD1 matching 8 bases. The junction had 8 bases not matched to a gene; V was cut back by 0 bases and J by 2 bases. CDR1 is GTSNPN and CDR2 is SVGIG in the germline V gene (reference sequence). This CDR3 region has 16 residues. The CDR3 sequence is CAWSVQGTGGNYGYTF. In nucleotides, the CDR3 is TGTGCCTGGAGTGTACAGGGGACAGGCGGAAACTATGGCTACACCTTC.

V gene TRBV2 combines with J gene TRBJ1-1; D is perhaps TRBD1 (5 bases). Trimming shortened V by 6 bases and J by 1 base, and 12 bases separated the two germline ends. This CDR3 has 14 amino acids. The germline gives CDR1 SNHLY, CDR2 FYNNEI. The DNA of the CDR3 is TGTGCCAGCAGCCCAGGGCTTGCGAACACTGAAGCTTTCTTT. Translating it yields CASSPGLANTEAFF.

The CDR3 nucleotides read TGCGCCAGCAGCTTGGCTGGGGAGTATCCCGTCTATGGCTACACCTTC. Protein: CASSLAGEYPVYGYTF. The chain couples TRBV5-1 to TRBJ1-2; D is uncertain. V was shortened by 0 bases and J by 4 bases, with 16 bases between the two germline ends. This CDR3 contains 16 residues. Germline loops: CDR1 SGHRS, CDR2 YFSETQ.

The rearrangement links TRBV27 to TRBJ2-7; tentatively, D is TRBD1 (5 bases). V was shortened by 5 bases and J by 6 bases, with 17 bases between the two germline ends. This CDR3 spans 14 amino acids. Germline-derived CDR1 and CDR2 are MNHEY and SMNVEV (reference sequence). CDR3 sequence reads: CASSQRTHYGEQYF. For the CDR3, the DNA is TGTGCCAGCAGTCAGAGGACACACTACGGCGAGCAGTACTTC.

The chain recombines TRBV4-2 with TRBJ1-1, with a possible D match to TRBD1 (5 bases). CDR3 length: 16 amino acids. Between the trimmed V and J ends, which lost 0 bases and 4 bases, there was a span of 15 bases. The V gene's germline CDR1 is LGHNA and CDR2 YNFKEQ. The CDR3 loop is CASSQDQRGRGTEAFF. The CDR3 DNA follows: TGTGCCAGCAGCCAAGATCAGAGAGGGAGGGGCACTGAAGCTTTCTTT.

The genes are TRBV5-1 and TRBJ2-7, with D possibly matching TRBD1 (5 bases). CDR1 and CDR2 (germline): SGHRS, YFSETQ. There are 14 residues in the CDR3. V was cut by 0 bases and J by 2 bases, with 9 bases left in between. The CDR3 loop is CASSLDPGPYEQYF. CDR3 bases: TGCGCCAGCAGCTTGGATCCAGGGCCCTACGAGCAGTACTTC.

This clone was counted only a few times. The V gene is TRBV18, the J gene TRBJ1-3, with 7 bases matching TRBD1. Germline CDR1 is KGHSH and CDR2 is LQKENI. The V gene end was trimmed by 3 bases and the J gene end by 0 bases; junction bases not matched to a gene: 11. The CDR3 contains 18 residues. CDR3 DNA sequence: TGTGCCAGCTCACCGCGAGGACAGGAGAAGAGCTCTGGAAACACCATATATTTT. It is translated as CASSPRGQEKSSGNTIYF.

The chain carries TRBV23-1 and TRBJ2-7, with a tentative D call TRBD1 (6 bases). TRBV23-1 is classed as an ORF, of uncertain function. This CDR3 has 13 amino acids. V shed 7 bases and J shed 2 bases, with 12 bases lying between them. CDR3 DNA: TGCGCCAGCAATCGGACAGAGACCTACGAGCAGTACTTC. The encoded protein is CASNRTETYEQYF.

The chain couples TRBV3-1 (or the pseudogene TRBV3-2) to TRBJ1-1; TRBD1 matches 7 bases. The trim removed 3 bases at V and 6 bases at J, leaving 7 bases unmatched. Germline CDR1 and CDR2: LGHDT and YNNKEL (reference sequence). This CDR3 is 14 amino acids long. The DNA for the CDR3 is TGTGCCAGCAGCCACGTAACAGGGGAAGCTGAAGCTTTCTTT. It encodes CASSHVTGEAEAFF.

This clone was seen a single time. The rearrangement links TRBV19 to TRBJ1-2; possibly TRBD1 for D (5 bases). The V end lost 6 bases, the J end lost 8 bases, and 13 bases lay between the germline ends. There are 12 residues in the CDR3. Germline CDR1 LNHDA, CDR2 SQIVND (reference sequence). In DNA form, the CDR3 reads TGTGCCAGTAGCCCATCAGGGTACGGCTACACCTTC. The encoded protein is CASSPSGYGYTF. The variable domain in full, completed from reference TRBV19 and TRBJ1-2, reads DGGITQSPKYLFRKEGQNVTLSCEQNLNHDAMYWYRQDPGQGLRLIYYSQIVNDFQKGDIAEGYSVSREKKESFPLTVTSAQKNPTAFYLCASSPSGYGYTFGSGTRLTVV.

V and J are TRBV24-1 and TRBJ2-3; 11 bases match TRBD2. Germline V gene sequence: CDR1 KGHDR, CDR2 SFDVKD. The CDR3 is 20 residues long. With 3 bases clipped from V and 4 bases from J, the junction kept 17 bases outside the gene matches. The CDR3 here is CATSDGPRAMTSGEADTQYF. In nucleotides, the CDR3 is TGTGCCACCAGTGATGGCCCCAGGGCCATGACTAGCGGGGAGGCAGATACGCAGTATTTT.

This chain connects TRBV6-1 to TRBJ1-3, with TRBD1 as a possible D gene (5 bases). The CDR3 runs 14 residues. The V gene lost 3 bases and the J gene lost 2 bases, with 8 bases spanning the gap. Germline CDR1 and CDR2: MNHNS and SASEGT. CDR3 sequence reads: CASSEGLPGNTIYF. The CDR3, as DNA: TGTGCCAGCAGTGAGGGACTGCCTGGAAACACCATATATTTT.

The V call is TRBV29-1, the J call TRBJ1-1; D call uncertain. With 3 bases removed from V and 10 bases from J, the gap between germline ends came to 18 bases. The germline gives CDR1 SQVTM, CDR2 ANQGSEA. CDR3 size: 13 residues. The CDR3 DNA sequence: TGCAGCGTTGAGTCCGATAGTAAGCTAGGAGCTTTCTTT. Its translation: CSVESDSKLGAFF. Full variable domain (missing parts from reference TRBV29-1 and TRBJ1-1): SAVISQKPSRDICQRGTSLTIQCQVDSQVTMMFWYRQQPGQSLTLIATANQGSEATYESGFVIDKFPISRPNLTFSTLTVSNMSPEDSSIYLCSVESDSKLGAFFGQGTRLTVV.

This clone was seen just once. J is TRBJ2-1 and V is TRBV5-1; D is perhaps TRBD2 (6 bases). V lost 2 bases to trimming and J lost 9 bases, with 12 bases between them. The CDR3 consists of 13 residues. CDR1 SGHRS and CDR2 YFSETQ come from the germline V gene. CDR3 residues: CASSFTVGGEQFF. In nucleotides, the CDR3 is TGCGCCAGCAGCTTCACGGTGGGGGGTGAGCAGTTCTTC.

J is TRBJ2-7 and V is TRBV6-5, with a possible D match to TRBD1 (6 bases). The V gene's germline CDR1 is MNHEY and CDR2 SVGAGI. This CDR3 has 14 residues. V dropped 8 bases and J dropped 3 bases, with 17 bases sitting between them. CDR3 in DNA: TGTGCCAGCCACTCCGGGACACTAATCTACGAGCAGTACTTC. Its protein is CASHSGTLIYEQYF.

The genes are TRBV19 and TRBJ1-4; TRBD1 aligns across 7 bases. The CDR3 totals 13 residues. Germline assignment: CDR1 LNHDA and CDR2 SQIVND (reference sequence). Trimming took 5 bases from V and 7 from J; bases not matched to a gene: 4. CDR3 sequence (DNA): TGTGCCAGTAGTTGGGCAGGGGGTGAAAAACTGTTTTTT. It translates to CASSWAGGEKLFF.

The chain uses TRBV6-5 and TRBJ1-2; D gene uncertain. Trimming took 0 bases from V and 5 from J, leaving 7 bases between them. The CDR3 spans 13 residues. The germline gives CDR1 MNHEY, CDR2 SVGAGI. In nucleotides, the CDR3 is TGTGCCAGCAGTTACTCGAGACATTATGGCTACACCTTC. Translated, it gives CASSYSRHYGYTF.

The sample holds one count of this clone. CDR3 nucleotides: TGTGCCTGGAGTATTGGGGGGTCTCAGCCCCAGCATTTT. Amino acids: CAWSIGGSQPQHF. The chain links TRBV30 to TRBJ1-5; possible D gene TRBD1, 5 bases. Germline V lookup: CDR1 GTSNPN, CDR2 SVGIG (reference sequence). The CDR3 has 13 residues. Trimming stripped 2 bases from V and 6 bases from J, with 11 bases between. Full variable domain (rest looked up from reference TRBV30 and TRBJ1-5): SQTIHQWPATLVQPVGSPLSLECTVEGTSNPNLYWYRQAAGRGLQLLFYSVGIGQISSEVPQNLSASRPQDRQFILSSKKLLLSDSGFYLCAWSIGGSQPQHFGDGTRLSIL.

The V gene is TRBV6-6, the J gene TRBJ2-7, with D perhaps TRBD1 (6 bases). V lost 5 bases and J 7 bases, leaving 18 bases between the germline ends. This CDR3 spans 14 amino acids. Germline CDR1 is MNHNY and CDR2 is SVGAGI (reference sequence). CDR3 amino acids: CASSTGTHSREQYF. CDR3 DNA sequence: TGTGCCAGCAGTACAGGGACCCATTCTAGGGAGCAGTACTTC.

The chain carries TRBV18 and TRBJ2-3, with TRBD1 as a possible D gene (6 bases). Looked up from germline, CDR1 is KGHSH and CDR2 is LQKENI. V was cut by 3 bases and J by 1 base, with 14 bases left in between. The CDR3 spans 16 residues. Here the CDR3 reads CASSPYTGMGTDTQYF. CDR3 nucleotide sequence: TGTGCCAGCTCACCCTATACAGGGATGGGCACAGATACGCAGTATTTT.

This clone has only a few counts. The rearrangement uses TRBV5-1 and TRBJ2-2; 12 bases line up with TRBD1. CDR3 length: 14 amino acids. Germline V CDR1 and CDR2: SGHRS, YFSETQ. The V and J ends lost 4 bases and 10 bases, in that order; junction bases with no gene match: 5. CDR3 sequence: CASSAGTGGEELFF. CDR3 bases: TGCGCCAGCAGCGCCGGGACAGGGGGCGAGGAGCTGTTTTTT.

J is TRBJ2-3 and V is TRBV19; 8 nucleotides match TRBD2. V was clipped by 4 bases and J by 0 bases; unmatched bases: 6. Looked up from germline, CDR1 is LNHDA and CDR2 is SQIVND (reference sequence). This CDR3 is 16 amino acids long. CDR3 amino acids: CASSTGLAPSTDTQYF. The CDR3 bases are TGTGCCAGTAGTACAGGACTAGCCCCCAGCACAGATACGCAGTATTTT.

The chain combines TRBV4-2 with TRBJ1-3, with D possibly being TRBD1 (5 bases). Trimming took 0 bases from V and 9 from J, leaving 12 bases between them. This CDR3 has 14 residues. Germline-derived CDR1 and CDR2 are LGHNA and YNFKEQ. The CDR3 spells CASSQDAGVGTIYF. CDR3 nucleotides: TGTGCCAGCAGCCAAGACGCGGGGGTTGGCACCATATATTTT.

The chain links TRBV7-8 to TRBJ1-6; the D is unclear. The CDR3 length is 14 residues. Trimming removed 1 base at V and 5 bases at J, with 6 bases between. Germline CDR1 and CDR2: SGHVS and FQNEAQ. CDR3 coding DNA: TGTGCCAGCAGCTTAGGGCAGGATAATTCACCCCTCCACTTT. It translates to CASSLGQDNSPLHF.

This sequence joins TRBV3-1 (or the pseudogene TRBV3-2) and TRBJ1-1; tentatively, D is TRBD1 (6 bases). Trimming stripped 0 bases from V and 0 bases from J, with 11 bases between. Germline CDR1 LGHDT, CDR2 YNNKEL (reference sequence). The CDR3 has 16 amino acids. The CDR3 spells CASSQDWGLMNTEAFF. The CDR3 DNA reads TGTGCCAGCAGCCAAGATTGGGGGCTCATGAACACTGAAGCTTTCTTT.

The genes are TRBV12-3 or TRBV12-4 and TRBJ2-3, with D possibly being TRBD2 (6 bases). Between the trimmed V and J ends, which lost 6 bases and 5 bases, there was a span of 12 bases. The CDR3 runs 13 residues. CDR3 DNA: TGTGCCAGCAGACGAGGCGGGGAAGATACGCAGTATTTT. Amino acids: CASRRGGEDTQYF.